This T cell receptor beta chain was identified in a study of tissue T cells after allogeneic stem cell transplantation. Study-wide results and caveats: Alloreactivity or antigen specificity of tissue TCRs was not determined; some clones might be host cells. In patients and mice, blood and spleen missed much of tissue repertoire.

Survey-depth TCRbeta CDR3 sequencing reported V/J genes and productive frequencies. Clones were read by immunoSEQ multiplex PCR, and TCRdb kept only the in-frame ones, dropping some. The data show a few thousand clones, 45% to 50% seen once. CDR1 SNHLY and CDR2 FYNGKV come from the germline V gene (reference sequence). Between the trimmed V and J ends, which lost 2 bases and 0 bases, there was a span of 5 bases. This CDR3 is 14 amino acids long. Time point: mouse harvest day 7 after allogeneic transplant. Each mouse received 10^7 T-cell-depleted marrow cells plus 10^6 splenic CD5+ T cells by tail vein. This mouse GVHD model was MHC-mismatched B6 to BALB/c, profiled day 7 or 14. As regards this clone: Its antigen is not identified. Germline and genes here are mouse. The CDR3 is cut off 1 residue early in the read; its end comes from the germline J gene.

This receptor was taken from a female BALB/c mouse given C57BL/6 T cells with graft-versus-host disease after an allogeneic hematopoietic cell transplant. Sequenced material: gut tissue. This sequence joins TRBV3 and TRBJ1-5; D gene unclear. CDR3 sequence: CASSLKVNNQAPLF. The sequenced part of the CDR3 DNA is TGTGCCAGCAGCTTAAAGGTTAACAACCAGGCTCCGCTT.